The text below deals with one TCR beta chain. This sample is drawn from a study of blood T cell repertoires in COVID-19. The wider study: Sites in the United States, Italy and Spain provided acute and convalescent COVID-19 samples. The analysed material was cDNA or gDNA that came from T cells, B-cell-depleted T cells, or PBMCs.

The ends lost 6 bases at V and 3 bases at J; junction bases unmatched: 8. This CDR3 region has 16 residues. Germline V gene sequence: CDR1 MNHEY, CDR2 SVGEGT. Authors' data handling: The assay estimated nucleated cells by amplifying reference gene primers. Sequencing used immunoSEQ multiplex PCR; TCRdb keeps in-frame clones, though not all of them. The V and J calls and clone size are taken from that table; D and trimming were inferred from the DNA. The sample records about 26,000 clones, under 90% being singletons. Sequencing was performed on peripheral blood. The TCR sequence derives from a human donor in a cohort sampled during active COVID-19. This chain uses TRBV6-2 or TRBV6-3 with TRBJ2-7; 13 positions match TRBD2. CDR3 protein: CASSPGLAGYGYEQYF. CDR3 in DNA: TGTGCCAGCAGCCCGGGACTAGCGGGATATGGCTACGAGCAGTACTTC.